This T cell receptor beta chain was sequenced in a study of T cells in Graves' hyperthyroidism and ophthalmopathy (dated by TCRdb to about 2019). In terms of the full investigation: Peripheral blood was collected at initial diagnosis, before any treatment. An independent validation cohort of 18 to 20 hyperthyroidism patients and 17 patients who later progressed to ophthalmopathy tested prospective prediction of ophthalmopathy. TCR Vbeta CDR3 sequencing of 120 to 150 peripheral blood samples (more than 40 ophthalmopathy, under 80 hyperthyroidism and 17 progressor patients) is reported in the paper. After blood sampling, hyperthyroidism patients were treated with methimazole at a starting dose of 30 mg daily, and ophthalmopathy patients were treated with high-dose intravenous methylprednisolone. In roughly six Graves' hyperthyroidism patients, the study also compared T-cell repertoires from thyroid tissue with T-cell repertoires from blood. For training and testing, the roughly 93 patients in the discovery cohort were randomly divided in a 7:3 ratio. To identify distinguishing TCR V-J signatures, a discovery cohort of 90 to 100 patients was used, comprising 43 with Graves' ophthalmopathy and around 57 with stable Graves' hyperthyroidism.

The paper's findings and limits, for the study overall: Ophthalmopathy was separated from stable hyperthyroidism by a 13 V-J signature model, with approximately 86% sensitivity and approximately 81% specificity obtained in cross-validation and 80%/75% obtained in testing. No statistical method was used to fix the sample size in advance, and group allocation was not hidden from the investigators. In validation, the model predicted progression to ophthalmopathy with 65% to 71% sensitivity and approximately 78% specificity, a median of approximately 6.7 months before onset. Most expanded thyroid clonotypes (frequency above 0.001) were also detected in blood, a finding suggesting that blood repertoires may reflect thyroid immune responses.

This clonotype showed up many times. Which antigen it targets is not known. Nothing much larger sits one base from this clone, and base qualities are not available. TCR beta CDR3 regions were amplified from RNA transcripts. For the first round of RT-PCR on the TCR CDR3, the HTBI primer set was used together with the Qiagen OneStep RT-PCR kit. A second multiplex PCR round built the libraries, followed by size selection and purification. Libraries were sequenced paired-end with 100 bp reads on an Illumina HiSeq2000. The authors' pipeline ran thus. SOAPnuke was used to process the raw data, with reads discarded if the reads contained adapters or uncalled bases, had a mean Phred below 15, or lacked an exact constant-primer or identifier match. High-quality paired reads were merged using COPE v1.2.5, and each unique nucleotide sequence was defined as a clonotype. MiTCR v1.1 was used to align the clonotypes against IMGT TRBV, TRBD and TRBJ reference segments. The analysis included only V-J combinations with a frequency above 0.0001, which together covered 99.2% of the repertoires. The TCS score was defined as the ratio of F50 (clonal expansion) to E x V (chaos), calculated using BLOSUM62-based TCRdist between CDR3 peptides within each V-J. Welch's t-statistics and random forest reduced around 520 V-J features to 13, which were used in a naive Bayes classifier (R e1071). Clones were called with MiXCR by TCRdb after fastp trimmed the public reads at Q25, and only in-frame beta chains were retained. CDR3 protein duplicates are merged, each entry listing the most common genes and DNA. These V and J calls derive from TCRdb rather than the authors' analysis. Counted in this sample were about 410,000 distinct CDR3 sequences; 13% to 15% of them appeared once. Roughly a fifth of the sample comes from the top ten.

Including cysteine and phenylalanine, the CDR3 has 14 amino acids. Only the CDR3 DNA stays, 42 bases, in frame from base 1. The germline V and J ends show losses of 6 bases and 6 bases respectively, and no gene match explains 8 bases of the junction. In the ophthalmopathy patients, disease was moderately to severely active, with a Clinical Activity Score of 3 or more, a NOSPECS grade of 4 or more, and a duration of less than 3 months. Exclusion was applied to patients with uncontrolled infections, other autoimmune diseases, pregnancy or lactation. Diagnoses relied on clinical symptoms, serum thyroxine and TRAb, thyroid ultrasound and orbital computed tomography. Ficoll-Paque density gradient centrifugation was used to isolate PBMCs from around 10 ml of fresh peripheral blood. Trizol reagent was used to extract total RNA, and RNA quality was then checked on an Agilent 2100 Bioanalyzer.

Sequenced material: blood. This receptor chain uses TRBV12-3 or TRBV12-4 and TRBJ2-3, with 8 bases matching TRBD1. The receptor was derived from a woman in her twenties or thirties with Graves' ophthalmopathy. CDR3 sequence: CASSNGQGLDTQYF. The DNA sequence is as follows: TGTGCCAGCAGCAACGGACAGGGTCTGGATACGCAGTATTTT.